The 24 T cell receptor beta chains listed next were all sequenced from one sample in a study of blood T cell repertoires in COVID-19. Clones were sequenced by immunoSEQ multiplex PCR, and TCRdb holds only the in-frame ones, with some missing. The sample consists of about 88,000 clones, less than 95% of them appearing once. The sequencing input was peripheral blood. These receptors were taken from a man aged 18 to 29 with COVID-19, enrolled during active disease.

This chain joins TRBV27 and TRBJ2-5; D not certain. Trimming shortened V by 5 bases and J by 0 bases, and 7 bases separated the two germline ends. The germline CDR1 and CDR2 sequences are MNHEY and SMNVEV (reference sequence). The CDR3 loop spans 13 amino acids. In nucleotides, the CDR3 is TGTGCCAGCAGTCCCAGTTACCAAGAGACCCAGTACTTC. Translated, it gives CASSPSYQETQYF.

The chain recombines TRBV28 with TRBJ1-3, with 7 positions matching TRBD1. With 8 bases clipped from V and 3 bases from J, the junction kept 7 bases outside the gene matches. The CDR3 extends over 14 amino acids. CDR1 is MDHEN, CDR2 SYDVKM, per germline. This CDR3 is CASGRQGIGNTIYF. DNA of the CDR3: TGTGCCAGCGGTCGACAGGGAATTGGAAACACCATATATTTT. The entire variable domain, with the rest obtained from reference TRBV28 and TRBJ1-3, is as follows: DVKVTQSSRYLVKRTGEKVFLECVQDMDHENMFWYRQDPGLGLRLIYFSYDVKMKEKGDIPEGYSVSREKKERFSLILESASTNQTSMYLCASGRQGIGNTIYFGEGSWLTVV.

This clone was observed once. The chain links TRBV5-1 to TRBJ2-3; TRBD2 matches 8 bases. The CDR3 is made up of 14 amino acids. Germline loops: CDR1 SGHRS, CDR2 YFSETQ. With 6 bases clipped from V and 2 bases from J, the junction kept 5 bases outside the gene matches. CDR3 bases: TGCGCCAGCACAAAGACTAGCGCCACAGATACGCAGTATTTT. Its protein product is CASTKTSATDTQYF.

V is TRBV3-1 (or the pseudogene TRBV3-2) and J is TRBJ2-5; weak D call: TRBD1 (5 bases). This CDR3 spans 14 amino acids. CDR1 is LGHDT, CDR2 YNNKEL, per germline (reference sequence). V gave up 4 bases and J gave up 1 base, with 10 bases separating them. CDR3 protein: CASSRQFLQETQYF. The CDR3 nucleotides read TGTGCCAGCAGCCGACAGTTCCTCCAAGAGACCCAGTACTTC.

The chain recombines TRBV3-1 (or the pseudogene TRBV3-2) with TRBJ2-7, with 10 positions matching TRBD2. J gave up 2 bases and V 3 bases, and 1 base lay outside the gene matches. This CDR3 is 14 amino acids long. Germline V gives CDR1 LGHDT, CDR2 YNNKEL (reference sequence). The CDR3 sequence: CASSHLAGAYEQYF. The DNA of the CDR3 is TGTGCCAGCAGCCATCTAGCGGGGGCCTACGAGCAGTACTTC.

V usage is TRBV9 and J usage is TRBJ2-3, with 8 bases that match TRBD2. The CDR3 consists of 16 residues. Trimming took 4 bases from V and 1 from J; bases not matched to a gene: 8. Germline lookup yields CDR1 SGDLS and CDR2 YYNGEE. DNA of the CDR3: TGTGCCAGCAGCCTTCGCCCCGGGGGGGGCACAGATACGCAGTATTTT. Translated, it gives CASSLRPGGGTDTQYF. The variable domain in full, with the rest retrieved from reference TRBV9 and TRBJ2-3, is DSGVTQTPKHLITATGQRVTLRCSPRSGDLSVYWYQQSLDQGLQFLIQYYNGEERAKGNILERFSAQQFPDLHSELNLSSLELGDSALYFCASSLRPGGGTDTQYFGPGTRLTVL.

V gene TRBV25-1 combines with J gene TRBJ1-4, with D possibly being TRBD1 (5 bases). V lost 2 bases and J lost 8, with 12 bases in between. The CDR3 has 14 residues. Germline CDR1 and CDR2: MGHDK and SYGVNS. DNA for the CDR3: TGTGCCAGCAGTGAACTGGCAGGGAGGGAAAAACTGTTTTTT. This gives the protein CASSELAGREKLFF.

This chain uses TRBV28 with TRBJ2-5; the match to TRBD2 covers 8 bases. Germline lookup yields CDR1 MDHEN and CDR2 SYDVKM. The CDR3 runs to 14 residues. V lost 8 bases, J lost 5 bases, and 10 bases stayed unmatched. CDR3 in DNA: TGTGCCAGCGTTATAGCGGGGCGTCGGGAGACCCAGTACTTC. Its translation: CASVIAGRRETQYF.

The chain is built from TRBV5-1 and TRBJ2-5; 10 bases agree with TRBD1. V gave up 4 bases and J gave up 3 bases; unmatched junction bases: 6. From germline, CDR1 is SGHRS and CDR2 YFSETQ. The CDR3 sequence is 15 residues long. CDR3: CASSPGQGIKETQYF. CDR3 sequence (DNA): TGCGCCAGCAGCCCGGGACAGGGGATTAAAGAGACCCAGTACTTC.

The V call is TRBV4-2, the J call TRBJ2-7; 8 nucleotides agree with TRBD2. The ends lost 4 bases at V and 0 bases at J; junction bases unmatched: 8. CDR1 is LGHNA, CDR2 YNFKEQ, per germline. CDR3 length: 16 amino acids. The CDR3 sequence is CASSRVLAVSSYEQYF. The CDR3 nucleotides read TGTGCCAGCAGCCGAGTACTAGCGGTCAGCTCCTACGAGCAGTACTTC.

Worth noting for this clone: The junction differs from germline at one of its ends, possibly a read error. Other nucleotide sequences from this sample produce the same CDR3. Here the CDR3 reads CASSQGSYQPQHF. The CDR3 region has the DNA TGTGCCAGCAGCCAAGGTAGCTATCAGCCCCAGCATTTT. The V call is TRBV3-1 (or the pseudogene TRBV3-2), the J call TRBJ1-5; D unclear. From germline, CDR1 is LGHDT and CDR2 YNNKEL (reference sequence). The CDR3 runs to 13 residues.

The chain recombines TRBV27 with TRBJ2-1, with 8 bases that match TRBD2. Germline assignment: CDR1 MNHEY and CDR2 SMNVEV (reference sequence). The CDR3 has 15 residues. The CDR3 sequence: CVPPPPGGVYNEQFF. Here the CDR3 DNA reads TGTGTCCCTCCCCCCCCCGGGGGGGTCTACAATGAGCAGTTCTTC.

The CDR3 sequence: CASSTPPFEQYF. The CDR3 DNA reads TGTGCCAGTAGTACCCCCCCTTTCGAGCAGTACTTC. The V call is TRBV19, the J call TRBJ2-7; D is undetermined. The V end was cut by 4 bases, the J end by 6 bases, with 10 bases between. The germline V gene encodes CDR1 LNHDA and CDR2 SQIVND (reference sequence). The CDR3 is 12 residues long.

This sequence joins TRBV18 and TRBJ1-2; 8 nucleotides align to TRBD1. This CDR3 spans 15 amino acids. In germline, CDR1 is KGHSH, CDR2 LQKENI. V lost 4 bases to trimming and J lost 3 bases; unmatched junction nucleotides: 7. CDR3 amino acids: CASSLTGGSYYGYTF. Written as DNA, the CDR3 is TGTGCCAGCTCACTAACAGGGGGTTCCTACTATGGCTACACCTTC.

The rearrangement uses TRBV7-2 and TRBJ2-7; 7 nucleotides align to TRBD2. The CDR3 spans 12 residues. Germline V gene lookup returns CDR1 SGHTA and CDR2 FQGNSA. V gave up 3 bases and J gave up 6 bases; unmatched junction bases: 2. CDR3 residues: CASSFPGGEQYF. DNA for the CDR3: TGTGCCAGCAGCTTTCCGGGGGGCGAGCAGTACTTC.

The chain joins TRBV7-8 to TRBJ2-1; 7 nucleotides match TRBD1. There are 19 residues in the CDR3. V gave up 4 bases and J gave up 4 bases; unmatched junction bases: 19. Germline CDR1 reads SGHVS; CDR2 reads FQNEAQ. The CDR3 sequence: CASSSRLGAGTASYNEQFF. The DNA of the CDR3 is TGTGCCAGCAGCTCACGTTTGGGGGCCGGGACAGCCAGTTACAATGAGCAGTTCTTC.

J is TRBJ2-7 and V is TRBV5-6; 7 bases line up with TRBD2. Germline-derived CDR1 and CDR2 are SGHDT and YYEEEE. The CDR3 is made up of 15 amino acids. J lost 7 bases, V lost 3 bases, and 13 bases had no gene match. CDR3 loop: CASSSGLGAAKEQYF. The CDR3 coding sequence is TGTGCCAGCAGCTCCGGACTAGGGGCGGCTAAGGAGCAGTACTTC.

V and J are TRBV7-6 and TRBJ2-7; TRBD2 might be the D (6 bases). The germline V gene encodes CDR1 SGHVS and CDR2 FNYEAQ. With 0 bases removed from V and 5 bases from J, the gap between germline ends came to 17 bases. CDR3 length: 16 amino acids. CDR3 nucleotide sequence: TGTGCCAGCAGCTTAGCGCTAGGGAGGCCACCCGACGAGCAGTACTTC. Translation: CASSLALGRPPDEQYF.

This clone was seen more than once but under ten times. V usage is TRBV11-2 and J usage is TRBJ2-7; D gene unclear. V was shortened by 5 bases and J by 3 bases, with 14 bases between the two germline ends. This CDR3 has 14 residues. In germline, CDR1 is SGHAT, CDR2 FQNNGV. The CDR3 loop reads CASSPFAAGYEQYF. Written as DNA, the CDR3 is TGTGCCAGCAGCCCGTTCGCAGCAGGCTACGAGCAGTACTTC. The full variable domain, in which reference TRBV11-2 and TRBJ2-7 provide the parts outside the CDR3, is EAGVAQSPRYKIIEKRQSVAFWCNPISGHATLYWYQQILGQGPKLLIQFQNNGVVDDSQLPKDRFSAERLKGVDSTLKIQPAKLEDSAVYLCASSPFAAGYEQYFGPGTRLTVT.

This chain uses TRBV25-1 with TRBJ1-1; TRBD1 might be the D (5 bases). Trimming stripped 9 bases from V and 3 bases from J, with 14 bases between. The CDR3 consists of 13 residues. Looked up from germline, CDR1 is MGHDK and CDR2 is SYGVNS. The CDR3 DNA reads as TGTGCCAGTGGGGCAGCCAGTTACACTGAAGCTTTCTTT. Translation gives CASGAASYTEAFF.

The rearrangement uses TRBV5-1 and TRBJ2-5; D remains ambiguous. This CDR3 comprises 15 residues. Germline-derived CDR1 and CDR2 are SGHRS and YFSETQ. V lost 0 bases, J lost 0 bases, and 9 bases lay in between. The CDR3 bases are TGCGCCAGCAGCTTGGCCGGCGGAAACCAAGAGACCCAGTACTTC. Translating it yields CASSLAGGNQETQYF.

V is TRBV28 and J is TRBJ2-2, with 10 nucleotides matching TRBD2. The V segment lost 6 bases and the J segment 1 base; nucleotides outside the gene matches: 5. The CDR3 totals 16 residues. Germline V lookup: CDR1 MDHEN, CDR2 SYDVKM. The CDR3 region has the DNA TGTGCCAGCAGCCCCCCTAGCGGGGGGAACACCGGGGAGCTGTTTTTT. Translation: CASSPPSGGNTGELFF.

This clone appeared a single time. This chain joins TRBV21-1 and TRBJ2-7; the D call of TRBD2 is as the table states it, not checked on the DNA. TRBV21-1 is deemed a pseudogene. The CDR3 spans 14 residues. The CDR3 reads CASSGTGVLNEQYF. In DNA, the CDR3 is TGTGCCAGCAGCGGGACGGGGGTACTTAACGAGCAGTACTTC.

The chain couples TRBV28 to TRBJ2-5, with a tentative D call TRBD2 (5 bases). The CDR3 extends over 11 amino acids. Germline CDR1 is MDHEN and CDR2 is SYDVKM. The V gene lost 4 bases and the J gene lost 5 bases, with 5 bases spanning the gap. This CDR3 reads CASSWRETQYF. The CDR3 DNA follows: TGTGCCAGCAGTTGGAGGGAGACCCAGTACTTC.